One and the same sample provided the 16 T cell receptor beta chains below, sequenced in a study of blood T cell repertoires in COVID-19. Assay: immunoSEQ multiplex PCR; the TCRdb copy retains only in-frame clones and omits some. The table lists fewer than 450,000 clones, about nine tenths of them singletons. Material for sequencing was peripheral blood. These receptors all come from a woman in her 70s with COVID-19, enrolled during active disease.

This clone was seen just once. V usage is TRBV27 and J usage is TRBJ2-7, with a tentative D call TRBD2 (5 bases). The CDR3 is 14 amino acids. CDR1 and CDR2 from the germline V gene are MNHEY and SMNVEV (reference sequence). Deletions cut 0 bases from V and 1 base from J, with 7 bases between. As DNA, the CDR3 is TGTGCCAGCAGTTTATCTAGAGGGTCCTACGAGCAGTACTTC. Translation gives CASSLSRGSYEQYF.

This rearrangement joins TRBV5-6 to TRBJ2-1, with 14 bases identical to TRBD2. In germline, CDR1 is SGHDT, CDR2 YYEEEE. The V and J ends lost 4 bases and 10 bases, in that order; junction bases with no gene match: 7. This CDR3 comprises 15 residues. The CDR3, as DNA: TGTGCCAGCAGCCTAGGACTAGCGGGGGGCACGGAGCAGTTCTTC. Encoded protein: CASSLGLAGGTEQFF.

The chain uses TRBV4-1 and TRBJ2-7; 14 nucleotides line up with TRBD2. Germline CDR1 reads MGHRA; CDR2 reads YSYEKL. This CDR3 is 16 amino acids long. J was trimmed by 7 bases and V by 4 bases; bases with no gene match: 9. Written as DNA, the CDR3 is TGCGCCAGCAGCCGAGCCGGGACTAGCGGGGGTAGGGAGCAGTACTTC. Translating it yields CASSRAGTSGGREQYF.

This clone was seen a single time. The chain joins TRBV10-1 to TRBJ1-1; TRBD1 is a possible D gene (5 bases). Germline CDR1 reads WNHNN; CDR2 reads SYGVQD (reference sequence). V lost 0 bases to trimming and J lost 6 bases, with 8 bases between them. The CDR3 covers 13 residues. The CDR3 loop reads CASSESGGAEAFF. Written as DNA, the CDR3 is TGCGCCAGCAGTGAGTCGGGGGGTGCTGAAGCTTTCTTT.

This clone was seen only once. The genes are TRBV27 and TRBJ2-3; D gene uncertain. This CDR3 is 14 amino acids long. V lost 6 bases and J 4 bases, leaving 14 bases between the germline ends. Germline V lookup: CDR1 MNHEY, CDR2 SMNVEV (reference sequence). The CDR3 coding sequence is TGTGCCAGCAGACTCACCCGTGGGCCAGATACGCAGTATTTT. Amino acids: CASRLTRGPDTQYF.

This clone was picked up a small number of times. The chain has TRBV6-5 and TRBJ1-2, with D uncertain. Germline values: CDR1 MNHEY, CDR2 SVGAGI. This CDR3 spans 15 amino acids. V was pared by 0 bases and J by 0 bases, with 8 bases between. CDR3 nucleotides: TGTGCCAGCAGTTACTCGAGGGAGTCTAACTATGGCTACACCTTC. It is translated as CASSYSRESNYGYTF.

The CDR3 DNA follows: TGTGCCAGCAGTCCCGGGACAGGGCGGGGCTACACCTTC. Protein product: CASSPGTGRGYTF. V is TRBV7-9 and J is TRBJ1-2; 9 nucleotides align to TRBD1. V shed 6 bases, J shed 8 bases, and the junction held 7 bases outside the gene matches. This CDR3 contains 13 residues. The germline CDR1 and CDR2 sequences are SEHNR and FQNEAQ (reference sequence).

The chain links TRBV12-3 or TRBV12-4 to TRBJ1-1; D gene unclear. Trimming took 5 bases from V and 4 from J, leaving 11 bases between them. The CDR3 runs 13 residues. The CDR3 protein is CASSRIGGTEAFF. CDR3 nucleotides: TGTGCCAGCAGTCGAATAGGAGGCACTGAAGCTTTCTTT.

This chain links TRBV6-5 with TRBJ2-3; D may be TRBD1 (6 bases). The CDR3 consists of 12 residues. Per the germline V gene, CDR1 is MNHEY and CDR2 is SVGAGI. V lost 5 bases, J lost 11 bases, and 14 bases lay in between. CDR3 residues: CASSTYRAEQYF. Written as DNA, the CDR3 is TGTGCCAGCAGTACCTACAGGGCCGAGCAGTATTTT.

The chain recombines TRBV5-1 with TRBJ1-1, with a weak D call TRBD1 (5 bases). Germline V gene lookup returns CDR1 SGHRS and CDR2 YFSETQ. The CDR3 extends over 14 amino acids. Trimming removed 4 bases at V and 3 bases at J, with 13 bases between. The CDR3: CASSPQGLYTEAFF. The DNA of the CDR3 is TGCGCCAGCAGCCCTCAGGGTTTGTACACTGAAGCTTTCTTT.

The CDR3 here is CSVSTGPYGYTF. CDR3 sequence (DNA): TGCAGCGTTTCGACAGGACCCTATGGCTACACCTTC. This chain uses TRBV29-1 with TRBJ1-2, with TRBD1 as a possible D gene (6 bases). Trimming pared 5 bases from V and 4 bases from J, leaving 11 bases between. Germline V CDR1 and CDR2: SQVTM, ANQGSEA. The CDR3 has 12 residues.

The rearrangement uses TRBV7-9 and TRBJ1-2, with D maybe TRBD1 (5 bases). CDR3 length equals 14 residues. CDR1 is SEHNR and CDR2 is FQNEAQ in the germline V gene (reference sequence). Trimming removed 2 bases from V and 3 bases from J, with 10 bases in between. The CDR3 protein is CASSLLIGDYGYTF. The CDR3 region has the DNA TGTGCCAGCAGCTTATTGATAGGGGACTATGGCTACACCTTC.

J is TRBJ2-1 and V is TRBV2; a weak D match, TRBD2 (5 bases). Trimming left V 5 bases short and J 5 bases short, with 10 bases between. Germline CDR1 reads SNHLY; CDR2 reads FYNNEI. CDR3 length: 13 residues. The CDR3, as DNA: TGTGCCAGCAGTCCCCTCGGGAACAATGAGCAGTTCTTC. Translating gives CASSPLGNNEQFF.

J is TRBJ2-3 and V is TRBV4-2; 11 nucleotides match TRBD2. The trim removed 0 bases at V and 2 bases at J, leaving 7 bases unmatched. This CDR3 spans 18 amino acids. From germline, CDR1 is LGHNA and CDR2 YNFKEQ. CDR3: CASSQERIAGGHTDTQYF. CDR3 sequence (DNA): TGTGCCAGCAGCCAAGAGAGGATAGCGGGGGGGCACACAGATACGCAGTATTTT.

The chain carries TRBV27 and TRBJ2-2; tentatively, D is TRBD2 (6 bases). V lost 6 bases and J 4 bases, leaving 12 bases between the germline ends. Per germline, CDR1 MNHEY and CDR2 SMNVEV (reference sequence). CDR3 length equals 14 residues. CDR3 in amino acids: CASRRRDRTGELFF. CDR3 nucleotides: TGTGCCAGCAGGAGGAGGGACCGCACCGGGGAGCTGTTTTTT.

V usage is TRBV5-1 and J usage is TRBJ1-5; D possibly corresponds to TRBD1 (6 bases). The CDR3 totals 15 residues. From germline, CDR1 is SGHRS and CDR2 YFSETQ. Between the trimmed V and J ends, which lost 3 bases and 3 bases, there was a span of 13 bases. CDR3 residues: CASSWAGAPNQPQHF. CDR3 nucleotides: TGCGCCAGCAGCTGGGCGGGGGCCCCCAATCAGCCCCAGCATTTT. Using reference TRBV5-1 and TRBJ1-5 for the parts outside the CDR3, the full variable domain is KAGVTQTPRYLIKTRGQQVTLSCSPISGHRSVSWYQQTPGQGLQFLFEYFSETQRNKGNFPGRFSGRQFSNSRSEMNVSTLELGDSALYLCASSWAGAPNQPQHFGDGTRLSIL.